The clone carrying this TCR beta chain was seen a few times. These data come from a study of blood T cell repertoires in COVID-19. At the level of the study: The samples span acute and convalescent COVID-19 from the United States, Italy and Spain. Nucleic acid was either cDNA or gDNA, and it came from T cells, B-cell-depleted T cells, or PBMCs.

Germline CDR1 is SGHTA and CDR2 is FQGTGA. Trimming cost V 5 bases and J 4 bases; bases outside gene matches: 4. The CDR3 is 14 amino acids. Original analysis: Cell counts per sample came from amplifying reference gene primers. TCRdb's table, derived via immunoSEQ multiplex PCR, lists solely in-frame clones and lacks some. D and trimming were read from the DNA, whereas the V and J calls and clone size are those reported in that table. The sample consists of some 120,000 clones, 80% to 85% of them appearing once. This sequence was found in a man in his 70s with acute or convalescent COVID-19. Sequenced sample: peripheral blood. The chain recombines TRBV7-3 with TRBJ2-1; 8 nucleotides match TRBD1. CDR3 loop: CASSAGQEYNEQFF. In DNA form, the CDR3 reads TGTGCCAGCAGCGCGGGACAGGAATACAATGAGCAGTTCTTC.